This T cell receptor (beta chain) appears in the sequencing data of a study of blood T cell repertoires in COVID-19. Participants came from about two dozen US areas, aged roughly 18 to 89 years. Libraries were prepared by immunoSEQ multiplex PCR; TCRdb keeps only in-frame clonotypes and omits some of them. The top ten clones hold around 0.95% of a sample with 380,000 or so clones, approximately 90% of them seen once. The CDR3 totals 15 residues. CDR1 and CDR2 from the germline V gene are KGHDR and SFDVKD. The V end was cut by 8 bases, the J end by 5 bases, with 20 bases between. This sequence joins TRBV24-1 and TRBJ1-1, with a weak D call TRBD1 (6 bases). The sequenced sample consisted of PBMCs or T cells enriched from blood (not recorded which). The TCR sequence derives from a woman aged 25 to 45 with acute COVID-19. CDR3 nucleotide sequence: TGTGCCACCACTCCCCGGGACACCCGAGGGACTGAAGCTTTCTTT. It codes for CATTPRDTRGTEAFF.